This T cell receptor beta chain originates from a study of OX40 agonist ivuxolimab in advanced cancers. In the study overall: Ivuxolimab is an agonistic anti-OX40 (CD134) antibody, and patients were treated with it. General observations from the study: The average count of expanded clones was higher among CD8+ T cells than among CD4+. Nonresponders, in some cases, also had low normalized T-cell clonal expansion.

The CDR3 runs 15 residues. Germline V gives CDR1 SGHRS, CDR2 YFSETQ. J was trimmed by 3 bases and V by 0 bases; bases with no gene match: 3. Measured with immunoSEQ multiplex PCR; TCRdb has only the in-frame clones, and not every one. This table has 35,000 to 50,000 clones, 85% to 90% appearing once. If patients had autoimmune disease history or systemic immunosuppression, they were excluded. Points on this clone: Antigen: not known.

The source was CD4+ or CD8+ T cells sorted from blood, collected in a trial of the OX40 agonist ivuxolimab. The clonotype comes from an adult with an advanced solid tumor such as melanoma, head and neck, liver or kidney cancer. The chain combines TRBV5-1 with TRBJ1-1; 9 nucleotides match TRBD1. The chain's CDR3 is CASSLGTGVDTEAFF. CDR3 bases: TGCGCCAGCAGCTTGGGGACAGGGGTCGACACTGAAGCTTTCTTT.